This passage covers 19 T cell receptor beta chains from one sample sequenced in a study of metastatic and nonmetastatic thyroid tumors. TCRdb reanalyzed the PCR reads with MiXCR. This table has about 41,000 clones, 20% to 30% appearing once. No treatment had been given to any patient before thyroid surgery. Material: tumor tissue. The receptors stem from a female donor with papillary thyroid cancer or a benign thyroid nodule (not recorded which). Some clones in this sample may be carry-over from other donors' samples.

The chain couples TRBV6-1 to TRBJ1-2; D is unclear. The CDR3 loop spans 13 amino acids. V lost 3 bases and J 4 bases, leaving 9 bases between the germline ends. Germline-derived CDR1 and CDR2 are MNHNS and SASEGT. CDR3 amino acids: CASSDGPGYGYTF. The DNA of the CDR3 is TGTGCCAGCAGTGACGGACCGGGCTATGGCTACACCTTC.

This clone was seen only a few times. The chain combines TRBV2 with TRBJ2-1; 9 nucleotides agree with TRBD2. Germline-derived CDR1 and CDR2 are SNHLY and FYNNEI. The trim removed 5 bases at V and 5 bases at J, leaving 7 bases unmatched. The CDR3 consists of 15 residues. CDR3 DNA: TGTGCCAGCAGTTACCGACTAGCGGACAACAATGAGCAGTTCTTC. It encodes CASSYRLADNNEQFF.

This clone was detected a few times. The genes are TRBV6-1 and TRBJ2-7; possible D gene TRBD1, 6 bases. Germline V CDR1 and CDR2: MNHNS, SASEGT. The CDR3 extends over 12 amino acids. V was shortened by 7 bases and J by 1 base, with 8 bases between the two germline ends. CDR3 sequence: CASKGDSYEQYF. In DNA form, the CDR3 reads TGTGCCAGCAAGGGGGATTCCTACGAGCAGTACTTC.

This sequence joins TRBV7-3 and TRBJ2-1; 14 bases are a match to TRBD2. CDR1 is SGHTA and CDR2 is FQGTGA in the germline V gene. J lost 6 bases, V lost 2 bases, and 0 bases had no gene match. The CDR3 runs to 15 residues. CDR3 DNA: TGTGCCAGCAGCTTAGGGACTAGCGGGAGCAATGAGCAGTTCTTC. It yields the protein CASSLGTSGSNEQFF.

The CDR3: CASSSSGGYTF. CDR3 bases: TGTGCCAGCAGTTCGAGTGGTGGCTACACCTTC. The rearrangement links TRBV11-2 to TRBJ1-2; D remains ambiguous. The CDR3 contains 11 residues. Germline CDR1 SGHAT, CDR2 FQNNGV. V dropped 6 bases and J dropped 7 bases, with 9 bases sitting between them.

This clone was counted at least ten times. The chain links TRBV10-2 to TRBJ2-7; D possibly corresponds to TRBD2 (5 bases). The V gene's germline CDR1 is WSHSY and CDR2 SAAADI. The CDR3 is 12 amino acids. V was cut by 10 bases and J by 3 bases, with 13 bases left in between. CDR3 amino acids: CATQSGYYEQYF. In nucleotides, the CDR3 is TGCGCCACCCAAAGCGGTTACTACGAGCAGTACTTC.

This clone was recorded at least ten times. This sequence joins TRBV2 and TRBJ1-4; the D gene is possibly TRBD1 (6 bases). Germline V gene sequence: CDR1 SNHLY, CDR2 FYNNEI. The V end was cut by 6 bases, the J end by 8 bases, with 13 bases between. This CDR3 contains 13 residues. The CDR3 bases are TGTGCCAGCAGCGGGGACACCTACGAAAAACTGTTTTTT. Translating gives CASSGDTYEKLFF.

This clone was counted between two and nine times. CDR3 protein: CASTSGGADQPQHF. The CDR3 coding sequence is TGTGCCAGCACTTCTGGGGGCGCTGATCAGCCCCAGCATTTT. J is TRBJ1-5 and V is TRBV6-5; D might be TRBD1 (6 bases). CDR1 is MNHEY, CDR2 SVGAGI, per germline. This CDR3 spans 14 amino acids. Trimming removed 7 bases at V and 5 bases at J, with 15 bases between.

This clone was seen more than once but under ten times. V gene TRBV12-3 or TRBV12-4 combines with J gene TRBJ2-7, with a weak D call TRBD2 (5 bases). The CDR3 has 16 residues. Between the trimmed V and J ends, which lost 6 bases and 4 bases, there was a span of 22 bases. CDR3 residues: CASSKRVSARGYEQYF. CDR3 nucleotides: TGTGCCAGCAGCAAACGTGTTAGCGCCAGAGGGTACGAGCAGTACTTC.

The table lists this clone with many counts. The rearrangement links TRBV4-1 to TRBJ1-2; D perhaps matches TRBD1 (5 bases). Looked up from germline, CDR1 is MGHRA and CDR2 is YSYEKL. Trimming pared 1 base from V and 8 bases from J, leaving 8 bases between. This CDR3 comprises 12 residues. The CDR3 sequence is CASSQAGYGYTF. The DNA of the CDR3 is TGCGCCAGCAGCCAAGCAGGGTACGGCTACACCTTC.

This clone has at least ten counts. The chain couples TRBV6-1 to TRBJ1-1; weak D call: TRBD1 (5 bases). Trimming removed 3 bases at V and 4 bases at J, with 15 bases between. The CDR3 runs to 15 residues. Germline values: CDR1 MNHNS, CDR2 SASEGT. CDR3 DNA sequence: TGTGCCAGCAGTGACCTATTCGGGGCGGGCACTGAAGCTTTCTTT. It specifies CASSDLFGAGTEAFF.

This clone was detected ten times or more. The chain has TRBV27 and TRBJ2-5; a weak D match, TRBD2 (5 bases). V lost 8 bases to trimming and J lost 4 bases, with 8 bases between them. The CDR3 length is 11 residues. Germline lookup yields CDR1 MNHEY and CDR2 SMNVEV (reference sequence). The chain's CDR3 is CASLGAETQYF. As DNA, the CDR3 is TGTGCCAGCCTGGGAGCAGAGACCCAGTACTTC.

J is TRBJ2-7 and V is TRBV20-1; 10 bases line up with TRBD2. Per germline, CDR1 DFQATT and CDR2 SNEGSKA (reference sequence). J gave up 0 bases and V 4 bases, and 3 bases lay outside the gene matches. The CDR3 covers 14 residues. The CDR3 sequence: CSAKGLASSYEQYF. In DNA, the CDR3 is TGCAGTGCTAAGGGACTAGCGAGCTCCTACGAGCAGTACTTC.

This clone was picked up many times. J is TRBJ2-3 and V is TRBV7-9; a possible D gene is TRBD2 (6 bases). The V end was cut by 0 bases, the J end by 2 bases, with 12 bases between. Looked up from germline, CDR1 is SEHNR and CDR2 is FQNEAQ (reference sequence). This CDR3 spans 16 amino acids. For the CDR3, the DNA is TGTGCCAGCAGCTTAGCTGTTGCGGGAATCACAGATACGCAGTATTTT. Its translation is CASSLAVAGITDTQYF.

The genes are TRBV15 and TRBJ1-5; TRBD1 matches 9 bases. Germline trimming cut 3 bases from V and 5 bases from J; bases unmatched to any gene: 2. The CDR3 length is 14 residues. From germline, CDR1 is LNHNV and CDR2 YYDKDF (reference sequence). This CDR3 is CATSRRTGDQPQHF. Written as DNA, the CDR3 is TGTGCCACCAGCAGGCGGACAGGGGATCAGCCCCAGCATTTT. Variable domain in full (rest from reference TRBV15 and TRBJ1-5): DAMVIQNPRYQVTQFGKPVTLSCSQTLNHNVMYWYQQKSSQAPKLLFHYYDKDFNNEADTPDNFQSRRPNTSFCFLDIRSPGLGDTAMYLCATSRRTGDQPQHFGDGTRLSIL.

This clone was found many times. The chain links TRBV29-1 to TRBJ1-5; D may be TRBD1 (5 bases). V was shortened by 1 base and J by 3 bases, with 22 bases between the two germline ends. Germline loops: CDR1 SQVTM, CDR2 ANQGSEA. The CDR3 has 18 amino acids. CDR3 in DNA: TGCAGCGTTGAAGCTTGGGGCCACAAAGAAACATTCAATCAGCCCCAGCATTTT. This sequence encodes CSVEAWGHKETFNQPQHF.

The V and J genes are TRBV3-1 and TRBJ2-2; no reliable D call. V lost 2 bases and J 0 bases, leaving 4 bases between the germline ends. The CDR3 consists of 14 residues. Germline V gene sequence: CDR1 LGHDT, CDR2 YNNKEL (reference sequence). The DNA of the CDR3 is TGTGCCAGCAGCCAATCCGCGAACACCGGGGAGCTGTTTTTT. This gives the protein CASSQSANTGELFF.

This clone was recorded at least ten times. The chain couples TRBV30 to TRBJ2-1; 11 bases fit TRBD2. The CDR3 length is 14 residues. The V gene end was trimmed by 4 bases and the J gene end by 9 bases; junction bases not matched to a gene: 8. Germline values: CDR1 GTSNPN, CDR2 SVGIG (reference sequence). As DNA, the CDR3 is TGTGCCTGGACCCGGACTAGCGGGTTCGGTGAGCAGTTCTTC. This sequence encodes CAWTRTSGFGEQFF.

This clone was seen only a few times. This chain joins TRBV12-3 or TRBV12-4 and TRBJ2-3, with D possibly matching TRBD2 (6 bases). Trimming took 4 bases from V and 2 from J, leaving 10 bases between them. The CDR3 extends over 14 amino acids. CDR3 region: CASSYRRDTDTQYF. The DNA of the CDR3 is TGTGCCAGCAGTTATAGGCGGGACACAGATACGCAGTATTTT.